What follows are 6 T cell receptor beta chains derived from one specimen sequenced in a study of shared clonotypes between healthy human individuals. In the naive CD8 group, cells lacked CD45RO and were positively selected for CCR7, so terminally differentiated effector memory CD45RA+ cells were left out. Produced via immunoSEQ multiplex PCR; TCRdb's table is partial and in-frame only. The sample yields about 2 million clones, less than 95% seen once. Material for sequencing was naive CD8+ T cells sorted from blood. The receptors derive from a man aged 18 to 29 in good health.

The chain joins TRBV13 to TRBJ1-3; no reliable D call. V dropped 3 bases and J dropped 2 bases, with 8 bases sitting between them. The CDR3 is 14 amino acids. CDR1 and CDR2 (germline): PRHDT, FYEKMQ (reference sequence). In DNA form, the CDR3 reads TGTGCCAGCAGCTTCGCGTCAGCTGGAAACACCATATATTTT. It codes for CASSFASAGNTIYF.

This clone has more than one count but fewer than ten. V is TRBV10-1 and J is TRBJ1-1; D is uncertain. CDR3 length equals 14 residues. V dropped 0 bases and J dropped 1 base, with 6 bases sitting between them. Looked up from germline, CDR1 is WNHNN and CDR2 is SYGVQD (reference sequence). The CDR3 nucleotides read TGCGCCAGCAGTGAGTCGGGATGGAACACTGAAGCTTTCTTT. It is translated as CASSESGWNTEAFF.

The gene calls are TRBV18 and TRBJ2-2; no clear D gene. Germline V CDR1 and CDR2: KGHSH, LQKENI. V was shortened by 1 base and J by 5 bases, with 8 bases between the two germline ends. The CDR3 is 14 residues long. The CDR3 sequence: CASSPLGDTGELFF. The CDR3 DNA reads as TGTGCCAGCTCACCACTTGGGGATACCGGGGAGCTGTTTTTT.

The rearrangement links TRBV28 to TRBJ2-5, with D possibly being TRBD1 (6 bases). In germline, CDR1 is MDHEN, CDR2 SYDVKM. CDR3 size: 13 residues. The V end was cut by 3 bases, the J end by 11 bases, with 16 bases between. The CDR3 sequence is CASSFRKGDEQYF. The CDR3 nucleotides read TGTGCCAGCAGTTTTAGGAAGGGGGATGAGCAGTACTTC.

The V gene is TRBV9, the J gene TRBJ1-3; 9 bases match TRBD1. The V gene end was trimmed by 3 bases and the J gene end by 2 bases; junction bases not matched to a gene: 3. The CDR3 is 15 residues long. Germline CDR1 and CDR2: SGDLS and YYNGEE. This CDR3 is CASSEGTGPGNTIYF. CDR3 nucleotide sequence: TGTGCCAGCAGCGAAGGGACAGGGCCTGGAAACACCATATATTTT.

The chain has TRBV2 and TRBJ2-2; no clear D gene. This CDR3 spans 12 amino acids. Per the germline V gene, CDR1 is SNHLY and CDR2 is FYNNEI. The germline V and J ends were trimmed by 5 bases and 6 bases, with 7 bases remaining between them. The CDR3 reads CASSYPPGELFF. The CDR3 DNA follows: TGTGCCAGCAGTTATCCCCCCGGGGAGCTGTTTTTT.